This T cell receptor (beta chain) was captured in a study of T cell changes during pregnancy in multiple sclerosis. TCRdb's table, derived via immunoSEQ multiplex PCR, lists solely in-frame clones and lacks some. The sample lists just under 65,000 clones, approximately 94% occurring once. In regard to this clone: Other DNA sequences within the sample encode an identical CDR3.

The CDR3 length is 15 residues. Germline CDR1 is MNHEY and CDR2 is SMNVEV (reference sequence). V shed 0 bases, J shed 7 bases, and the junction held 2 bases outside the gene matches. J is TRBJ2-1 and V is TRBV27; 11 nucleotides align to TRBD1. This specimen consisted of CD8+ T cells from peripheral blood mononuclear cells, obtained in the second trimester of pregnancy. The clonotype originates from a female donor with multiple sclerosis, enrolled in a pregnancy study. CDR3 DNA: TGTGCCAGCAGTTTATCTGGGACAGGGGGAAATGAGCAGTTCTTC. Its protein product is CASSLSGTGGNEQFF.